This TCR beta chain was profiled in a study of blood T cell repertoires in COVID-19. The wider study: Donors in the United States, Italy and Spain gave samples during acute or convalescent COVID-19.

Authors' analysis steps: Counts of nucleated cells, estimated from reference gene primer amplification, were obtained. TCRdb keeps only in-frame clones here, not all; method: immunoSEQ multiplex PCR. The V and J calls and clone size were taken over from that table, and D and trimming were inferred from the DNA. The table has 110,000 or so clones, around 77% seen once. The V and J ends lost 3 bases and 3 bases, in that order; junction bases with no gene match: 14. This CDR3 region has 17 residues. Germline V gene lookup returns CDR1 LNHDA and CDR2 SQIVND (reference sequence). The sequencing sample was made of peripheral blood. This chain links TRBV19 with TRBJ2-7, with 7 bases identical to TRBD1. The origin of this receptor is a human donor in a cohort sampled during active COVID-19. The CDR3 coding sequence is TGTGCCAGTAGTATTTTTTTCCGGCTCGGGGACAGCTACGAGCAGTACTTC. This sequence encodes CASSIFFRLGDSYEQYF.